The clone carrying this T cell receptor (beta chain) came up many times. Exclusion of patients followed from uncontrolled infection, other autoimmune disease, pregnancy or lactation. This specimen comes from a study of T cells in Graves' hyperthyroidism and ophthalmopathy. Between the trimmed V and J ends, which lost 2 bases and 10 bases, there was a span of 12 bases. The CDR3 runs 13 residues. CDR1 is MDHEN and CDR2 is SYDVKM in the germline V gene. Using RNA transcripts as the source, TCR beta CDR3 regions were amplified. The study used the HTBI primer set for a first-round RT-PCR of the TCR CDR3. TCRdb re-analysed the multiplex PCR reads in MiXCR, keeping a single row per CDR3 protein. The profile shows some 560,000 distinct CDR3 sequences, roughly 14% of them singletons.

This sequence was found in a woman in her thirties with Graves' hyperthyroidism. The sequencing sample was made of blood. This rearrangement joins TRBV28 to TRBJ2-1, with D possibly called TRBD1 or TRBD2 (5 bases each). The CDR3 DNA sequence: TGTGCCAGCAGTTTAGGACGGGGCGGAGAGCAGTTCTTC. Translating it yields CASSLGRGGEQFF.